Listed below are T cell receptor beta chains from one sample, sequenced in a study of T cell changes during pregnancy in multiple sclerosis. Profiling relied on immunoSEQ multiplex PCR, and the TCRdb table lists in-frame clones only, not all of them. The table lists about 42,000 clones, 84% of them singletons. This sample comprised CD4+ T cells from peripheral blood mononuclear cells, obtained before pregnancy. Every receptor here comes from a female donor with multiple sclerosis, enrolled in a pregnancy study. The CDR3 runs from the conserved cysteine through the conserved F or W. A D gene is named only where the DNA matches it firmly. Clone sizes are given selectively: once, few, many, or a class where the clone is expanded.

v_call: TRBV7-9
clone_size: NA
j_call: TRBJ1-2
d_call: TRBD1
cdr3_length: 13
cdr3_nt: TGTGCCAGCAGTTTGGACAGGGAGAATGGCTACACCTTC
cdr3_aa: CASSLDRENGYTF

v_call: TRBV5-5
clone_size: once
j_call: TRBJ2-1
d_call: NA
cdr3_length: 13
cdr3_nt: TGTGCCAGCAGCTTGCGCGAGGTCAATGAGCAGTTCTTC
cdr3_aa: CASSLREVNEQFF

v_call: TRBV19
clone_size: NA
j_call: TRBJ1-5
d_call: TRBD1
cdr3_length: 15
cdr3_nt: TGTGCCAGTGCCCCGGACAGGGTGAGCAATCAGCCCCAGCATTTT
cdr3_aa: CASAPDRVSNQPQHF

v_call: TRBV30
clone_size: NA
j_call: TRBJ1-6
d_call: NA
cdr3_length: 12
cdr3_nt: TGTGCCTGGAGTGTACGAGGCTCACCCCTCCACTTT
cdr3_aa: CAWSVRGSPLHF

v_call: TRBV27
clone_size: NA
j_call: TRBJ2-3
d_call: NA
cdr3_length: 15
cdr3_nt: TGTGCCAGCAGTTTTGGCGGGCCCAGAACAAATACGCAGTATTTT
cdr3_aa: CASSFGGPRTNTQYF

v_call: TRBV6-6
clone_size: NA
j_call: TRBJ2-1
d_call: TRBD2
cdr3_length: 16
cdr3_nt: TGTGCCAGCAGTTCCCGGGCGGGAGGTTCCTACAATGAGCAGTTCTTC
cdr3_aa: CASSSRAGGSYNEQFF

v_call: TRBV5-4
clone_size: few
j_call: TRBJ1-4
d_call: TRBD1
cdr3_length: 15
cdr3_nt: TGTGCCAGCAGCCCCGGGGGCAGGGGGAATGAAAAACTGTTTTTT
cdr3_aa: CASSPGGRGNEKLFF

v_call: TRBV19
clone_size: once
j_call: TRBJ2-5
d_call: TRBD2
cdr3_length: 15
cdr3_nt: TGTGCCAGTGGTTCTCGACTAGCAGTTGGAGGGACCCAGTACTTC
cdr3_aa: CASGSRLAVGGTQYF

v_call: TRBV7-2
clone_size: NA
j_call: TRBJ1-2
d_call: NA
cdr3_length: 13
cdr3_nt: TGTGCCAGCAGCGGCCGGGACCAGGGGGGCTACACCTTC
cdr3_aa: CASSGRDQGGYTF

v_call: TRBV21-1
clone_size: NA
j_call: TRBJ1-1
d_call: NA
cdr3_length: 13
cdr3_nt: TGTGCCAGCAGCAAAGACAAGAACACTGAAGCTTTCTTT
cdr3_aa: CASSKDKNTEAFF

v_call: TRBV14
clone_size: NA
j_call: TRBJ2-4
d_call: NA
cdr3_length: 16
cdr3_nt: TGTGCCAGCAGCCAAGAGAGCATACGGGGCAAAAACATTCAGTACTTC
cdr3_aa: CASSQESIRGKNIQYF

v_call: TRBV7-9
clone_size: NA
j_call: TRBJ1-1
d_call: NA
cdr3_length: 16
cdr3_nt: TGTGCCAGCAGCTTAGCGGCCGGGACTTCGGGCACTGAAGCTTTCTTT
cdr3_aa: CASSLAAGTSGTEAFF

v_call: TRBV5-1
clone_size: NA
j_call: TRBJ1-1
d_call: NA
cdr3_length: 13
cdr3_nt: TGCGCCAGCAGCTTGGACAGTGAGAGCGAAGCTTTCTTT
cdr3_aa: CASSLDSESEAFF

v_call: TRBV15
clone_size: NA
j_call: TRBJ2-1
d_call: TRBD2
cdr3_length: 14
cdr3_nt: TGTGCCACCAGCGGGAGGGAAGAATACAATGAGCAGTTCTTC
cdr3_aa: CATSGREEYNEQFF

v_call: TRBV18
clone_size: NA
j_call: TRBJ1-2
d_call: TRBD1
cdr3_length: 17
cdr3_nt: TGTGCCAGCCATAGCCCCCTGTCAGGGGGCATTAACTATGGCTACACCTTC
cdr3_aa: CASHSPLSGGINYGYTF

v_call: TRBV6-5
clone_size: NA
j_call: TRBJ1-1
d_call: TRBD1
cdr3_length: 15
cdr3_nt: TGTGCCAGCACTAGCTCCCAAACAGGGGATCATGAAGCTTTCTTT
cdr3_aa: CASTSSQTGDHEAFF

v_call: TRBV7-9
clone_size: NA
j_call: TRBJ1-3
d_call: TRBD1
cdr3_length: 12
cdr3_nt: TGTGCCAGCAGCTTCGGACAGGGGCCCATATATTTT
cdr3_aa: CASSFGQGPIYF

v_call: TRBV29-1
clone_size: few
j_call: TRBJ1-3
d_call: TRBD1
cdr3_length: 14
cdr3_nt: TGCAGCGTTCGGGACAGGGGCTGGGAAAACACCATATATTTT
cdr3_aa: CSVRDRGWENTIYF

v_call: TRBV6-5
clone_size: once
j_call: TRBJ1-4
d_call: NA
cdr3_length: 15
cdr3_nt: TGTGCCAGCAGTTACGAGCCGGGGGGCGGCGAAAAACTGTTTTTT
cdr3_aa: CASSYEPGGGEKLFF

v_call: TRBV10-2
clone_size: NA
j_call: TRBJ2-1
d_call: NA
cdr3_length: 10
cdr3_nt: TGCGCCAGCATCGACAATGAGCAGTTCTTC
cdr3_aa: CASIDNEQFF

v_call: TRBV4-2
clone_size: NA
j_call: TRBJ2-1
d_call: TRBD1
cdr3_length: 16
cdr3_nt: TGTGCCAGCAGCCAGGCGGGACAGGGCAACTACAATGAGCAGTTCTTC
cdr3_aa: CASSQAGQGNYNEQFF

v_call: TRBV5-1
clone_size: NA
j_call: TRBJ2-5
d_call: TRBD2
cdr3_length: 15
cdr3_nt: TGCGCCAGCAGCTTGGGGGCGGGAGTAAGGGAGACCCAGTACTTC
cdr3_aa: CASSLGAGVRETQYF

v_call: TRBV21-1
clone_size: NA
j_call: TRBJ2-2
d_call: NA
cdr3_length: 13
cdr3_nt: TGTGCCAGCGGCGGGCAGGGGCACGGGGAGCTGTTTTTT
cdr3_aa: CASGGQGHGELFF

v_call: TRBV13
clone_size: NA
j_call: TRBJ2-4
d_call: NA
cdr3_length: 14
cdr3_nt: TGTGCCAGCAGGATTCAGGGAACCAAAAACATTCAGTACTTC
cdr3_aa: CASRIQGTKNIQYF

v_call: TRBV29-1
clone_size: NA
j_call: TRBJ1-1
d_call: NA
cdr3_length: 16
cdr3_nt: TGCAGCGTCAAAACCCAGGGTGTCGGGCAGAACACTGAAGCTTTCTTT
cdr3_aa: CSVKTQGVGQNTEAFF

v_call: TRBV27
clone_size: NA
j_call: TRBJ1-1
d_call: TRBD1
cdr3_length: 13
cdr3_nt: TGTGCCAGCAGGGGACAGGGGGGCACTGAAGCTTTCTTT
cdr3_aa: CASRGQGGTEAFF

v_call: TRBV2
clone_size: NA
j_call: TRBJ2-1
d_call: TRBD2
cdr3_length: 16
cdr3_nt: TGTGCCAGCAGTGCGGAGCGACTAGCGAACTACAATGAGCAGTTCTTC
cdr3_aa: CASSAERLANYNEQFF

v_call: TRBV10-3
clone_size: NA
j_call: TRBJ1-1
d_call: TRBD1
cdr3_length: 14
cdr3_nt: TGTGCCATCAGGGTGGGACAGGGAGACACTGAAGCTTTCTTT
cdr3_aa: CAIRVGQGDTEAFF